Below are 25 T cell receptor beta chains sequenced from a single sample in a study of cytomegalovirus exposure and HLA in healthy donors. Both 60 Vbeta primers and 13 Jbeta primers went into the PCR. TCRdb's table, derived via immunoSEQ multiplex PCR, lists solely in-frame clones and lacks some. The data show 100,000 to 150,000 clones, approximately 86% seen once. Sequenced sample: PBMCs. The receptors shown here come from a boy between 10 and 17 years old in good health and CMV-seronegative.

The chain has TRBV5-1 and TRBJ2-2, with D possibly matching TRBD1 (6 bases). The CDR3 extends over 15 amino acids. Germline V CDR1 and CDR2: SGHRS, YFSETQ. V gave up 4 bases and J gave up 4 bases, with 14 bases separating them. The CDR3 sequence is CASSGLTGRTGELFF. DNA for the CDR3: TGCGCCAGCAGCGGTTTGACAGGTCGCACCGGGGAGCTGTTTTTT.

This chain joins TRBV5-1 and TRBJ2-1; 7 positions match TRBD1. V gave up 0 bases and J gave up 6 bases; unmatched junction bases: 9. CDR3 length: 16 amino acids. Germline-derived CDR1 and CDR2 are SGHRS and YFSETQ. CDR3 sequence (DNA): TGCGCCAGCAGCTTGGAAGGTTTGGGACAGCGCAATGAGCAGTTCTTC. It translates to CASSLEGLGQRNEQFF.

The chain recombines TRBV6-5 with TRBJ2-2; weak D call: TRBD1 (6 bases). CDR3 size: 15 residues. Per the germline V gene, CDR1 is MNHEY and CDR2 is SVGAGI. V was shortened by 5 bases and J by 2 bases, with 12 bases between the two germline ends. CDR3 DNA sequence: TGTGCCAGCAGTAGTCCCGGGACAAACACCGGGGAGCTGTTTTTT. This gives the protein CASSSPGTNTGELFF.

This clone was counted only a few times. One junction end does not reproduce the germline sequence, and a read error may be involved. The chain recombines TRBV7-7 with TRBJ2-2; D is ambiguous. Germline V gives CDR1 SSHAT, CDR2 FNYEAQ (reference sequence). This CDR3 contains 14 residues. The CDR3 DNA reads TGTGCTAGCAGCTTGGTGGGCTCAGGCGGGGAGCTGTTTTTT. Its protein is CASSLVGSGGELFF.

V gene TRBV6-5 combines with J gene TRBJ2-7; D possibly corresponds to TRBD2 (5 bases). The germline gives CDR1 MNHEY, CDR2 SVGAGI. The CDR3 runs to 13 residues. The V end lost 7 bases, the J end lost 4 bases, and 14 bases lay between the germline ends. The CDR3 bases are TGTGCCAGCACCCCGGGAAGGGATTACGAGCAGTACTTC. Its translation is CASTPGRDYEQYF.

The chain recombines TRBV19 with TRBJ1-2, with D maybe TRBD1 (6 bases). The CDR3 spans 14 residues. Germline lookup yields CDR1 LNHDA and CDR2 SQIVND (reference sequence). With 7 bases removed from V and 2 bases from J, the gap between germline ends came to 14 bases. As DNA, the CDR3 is TGTGCCAGTACCTTGAAAGGACAGAACTATGGCTACACCTTC. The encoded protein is CASTLKGQNYGYTF.

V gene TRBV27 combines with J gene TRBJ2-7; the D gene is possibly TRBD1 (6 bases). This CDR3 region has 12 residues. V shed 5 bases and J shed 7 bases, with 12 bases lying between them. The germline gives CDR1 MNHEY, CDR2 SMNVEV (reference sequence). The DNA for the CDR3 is TGTGCCAGCAGTCCGACAGGTCAGGAGCAGTACTTC. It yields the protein CASSPTGQEQYF.

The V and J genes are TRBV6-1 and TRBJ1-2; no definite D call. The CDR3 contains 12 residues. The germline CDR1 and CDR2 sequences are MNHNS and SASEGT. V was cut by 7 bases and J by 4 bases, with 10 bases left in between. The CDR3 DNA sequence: TGTGCCAGCAAGGCGGAAGTCTATGGCTACACCTTC. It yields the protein CASKAEVYGYTF.

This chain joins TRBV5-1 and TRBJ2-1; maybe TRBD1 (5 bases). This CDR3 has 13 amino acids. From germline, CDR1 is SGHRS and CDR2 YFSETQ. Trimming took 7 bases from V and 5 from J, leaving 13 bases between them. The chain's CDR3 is CASGLDTDNEQFF. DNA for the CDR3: TGCGCCAGCGGCCTGGACACCGACAATGAGCAGTTCTTC.

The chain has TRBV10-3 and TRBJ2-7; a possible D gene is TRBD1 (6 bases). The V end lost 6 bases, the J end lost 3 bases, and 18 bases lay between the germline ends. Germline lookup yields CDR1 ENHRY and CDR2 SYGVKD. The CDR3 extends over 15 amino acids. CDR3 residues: CAIRATDRNLYEQYF. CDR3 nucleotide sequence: TGTGCCATCAGGGCAACTGACAGGAACCTCTACGAGCAGTACTTC.

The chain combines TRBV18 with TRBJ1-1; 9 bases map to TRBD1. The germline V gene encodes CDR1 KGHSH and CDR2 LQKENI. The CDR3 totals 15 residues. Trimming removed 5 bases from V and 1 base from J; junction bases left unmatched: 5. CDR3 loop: CASSEQGASNTEAFF. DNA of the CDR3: TGTGCCAGCTCAGAACAGGGGGCATCGAACACTGAAGCTTTCTTT.

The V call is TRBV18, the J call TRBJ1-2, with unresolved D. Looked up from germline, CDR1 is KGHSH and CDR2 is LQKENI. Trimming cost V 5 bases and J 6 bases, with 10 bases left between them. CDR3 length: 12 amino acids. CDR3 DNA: TGTGCCAGCTCATCTCAGCGTAATGGCTACACCTTC. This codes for CASSSQRNGYTF.

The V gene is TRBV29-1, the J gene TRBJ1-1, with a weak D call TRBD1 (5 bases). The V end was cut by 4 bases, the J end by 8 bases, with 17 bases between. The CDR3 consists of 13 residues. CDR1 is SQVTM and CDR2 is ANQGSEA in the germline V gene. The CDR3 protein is CSVGEGLGAEAFF. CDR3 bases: TGCAGCGTTGGGGAGGGGCTAGGGGCCGAAGCTTTCTTT.

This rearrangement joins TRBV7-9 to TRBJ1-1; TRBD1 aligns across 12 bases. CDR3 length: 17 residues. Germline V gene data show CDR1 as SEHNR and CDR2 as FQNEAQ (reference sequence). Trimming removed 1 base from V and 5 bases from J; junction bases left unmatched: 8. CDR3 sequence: CASSLVPGQGARTEAFF. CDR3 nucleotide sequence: TGTGCCAGCAGCTTAGTGCCGGGACAGGGGGCGCGGACTGAAGCTTTCTTT.

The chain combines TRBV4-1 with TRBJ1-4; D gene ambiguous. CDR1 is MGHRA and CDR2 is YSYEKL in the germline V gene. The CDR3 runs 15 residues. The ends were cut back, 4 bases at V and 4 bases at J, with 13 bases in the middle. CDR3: CASSRLATNNEKLFF. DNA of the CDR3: TGCGCCAGCAGCCGACTTGCCACCAATAATGAAAAACTGTTTTTT.

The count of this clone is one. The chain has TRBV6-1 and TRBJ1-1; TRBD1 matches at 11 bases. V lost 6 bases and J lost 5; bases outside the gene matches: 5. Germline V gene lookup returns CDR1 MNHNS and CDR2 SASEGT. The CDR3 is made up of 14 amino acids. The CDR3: CASSHRDRGTEAFF. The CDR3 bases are TGTGCCAGCAGCCACCGGGACAGGGGGACTGAAGCTTTCTTT.

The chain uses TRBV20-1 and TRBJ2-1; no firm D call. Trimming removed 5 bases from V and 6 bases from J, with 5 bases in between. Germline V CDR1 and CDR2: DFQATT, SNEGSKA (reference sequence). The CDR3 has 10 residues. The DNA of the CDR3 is TGCAGTGCTCGCGCCAATGAGCAGTTCTTC. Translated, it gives CSARANEQFF.

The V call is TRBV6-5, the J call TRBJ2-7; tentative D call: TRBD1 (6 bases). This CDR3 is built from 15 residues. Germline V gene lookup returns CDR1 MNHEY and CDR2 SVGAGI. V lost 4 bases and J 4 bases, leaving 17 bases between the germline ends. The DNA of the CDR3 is TGTGCCAGCAGTTTTAGACAGGCCTCGGGGTACGAGCAGTACTTC. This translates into CASSFRQASGYEQYF.

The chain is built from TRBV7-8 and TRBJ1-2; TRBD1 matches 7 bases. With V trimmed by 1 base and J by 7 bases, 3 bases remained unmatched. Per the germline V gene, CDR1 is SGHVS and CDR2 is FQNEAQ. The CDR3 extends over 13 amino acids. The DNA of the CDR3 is TGTGCCAGCAGCTTAGTCGGGGACAGTGGCTACACCTTC. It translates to CASSLVGDSGYTF.

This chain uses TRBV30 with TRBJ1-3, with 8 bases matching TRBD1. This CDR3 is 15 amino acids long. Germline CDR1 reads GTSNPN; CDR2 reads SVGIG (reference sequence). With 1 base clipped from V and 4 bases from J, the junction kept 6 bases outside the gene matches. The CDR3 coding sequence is TGTGCCTGGAGTGGCATGGACAGGGAGGGAAACACCATATATTTT. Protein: CAWSGMDREGNTIYF. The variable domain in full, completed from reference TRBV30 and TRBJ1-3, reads SQTIHQWPATLVQPVGSPLSLECTVEGTSNPNLYWYRQAAGRGLQLLFYSVGIGQISSEVPQNLSASRPQDRQFILSSKKLLLSDSGFYLCAWSGMDREGNTIYFGEGSWLTVV.

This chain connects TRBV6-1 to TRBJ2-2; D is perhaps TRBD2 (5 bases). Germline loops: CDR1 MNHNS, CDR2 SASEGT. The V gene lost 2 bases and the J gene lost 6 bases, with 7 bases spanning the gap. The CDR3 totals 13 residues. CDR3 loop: CASSEWEPGELFF. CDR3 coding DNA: TGTGCCAGCAGTGAATGGGAGCCCGGGGAGCTGTTTTTT.

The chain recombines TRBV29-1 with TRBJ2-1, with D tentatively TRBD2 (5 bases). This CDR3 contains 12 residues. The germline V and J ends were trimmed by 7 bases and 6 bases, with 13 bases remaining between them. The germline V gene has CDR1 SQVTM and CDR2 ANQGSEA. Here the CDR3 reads CSAEGLVNEQFF. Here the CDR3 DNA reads TGCAGCGCCGAAGGACTCGTCAATGAGCAGTTCTTC.

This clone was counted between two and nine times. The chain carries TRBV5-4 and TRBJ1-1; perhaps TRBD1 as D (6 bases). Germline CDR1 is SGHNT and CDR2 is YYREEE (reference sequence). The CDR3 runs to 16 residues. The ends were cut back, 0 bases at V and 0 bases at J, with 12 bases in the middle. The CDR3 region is CASSLAGVMMNTEAFF. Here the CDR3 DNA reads TGTGCCAGCAGCTTGGCAGGGGTGATGATGAACACTGAAGCTTTCTTT.

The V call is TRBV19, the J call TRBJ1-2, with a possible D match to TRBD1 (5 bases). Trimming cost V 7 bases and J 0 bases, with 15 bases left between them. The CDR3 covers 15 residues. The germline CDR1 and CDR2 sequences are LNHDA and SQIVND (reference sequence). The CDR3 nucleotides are TGTGCCAGTACCAGGGCCCTCTCTACTAACTATGGCTACACCTTC. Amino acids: CASTRALSTNYGYTF.

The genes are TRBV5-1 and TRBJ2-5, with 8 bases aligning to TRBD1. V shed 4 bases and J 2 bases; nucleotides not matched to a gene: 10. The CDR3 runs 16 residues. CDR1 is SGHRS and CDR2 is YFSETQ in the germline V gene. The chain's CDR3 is CASSPWTGPSQETQYF. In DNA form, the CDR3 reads TGCGCCAGCAGCCCTTGGACAGGGCCGAGTCAAGAGACCCAGTACTTC.